One sample yielded the 26 T cell receptor beta chains listed below, sequenced in a study of blood T cell repertoires in COVID-19. TCRdb's copy holds only in-frame clones and misses some; the assay was immunoSEQ multiplex PCR. The sample holds approximately 150,000 clones, roughly 90% seen once. The specimen was peripheral blood. These TCRs come from a man between 65 and 85 years old with active COVID-19.

V is TRBV28 and J is TRBJ1-4; no firm D call. This CDR3 spans 13 amino acids. The germline V gene encodes CDR1 MDHEN and CDR2 SYDVKM. V was pared by 6 bases and J by 6 bases, with 11 bases between. The CDR3 DNA is TGTGCCAGCAGCCAAACAACGTATGAAAAACTGTTTTTT. Its translation: CASSQTTYEKLFF.

This chain connects TRBV10-2 to TRBJ2-3, with 10 bases identical to TRBD2. V trimming: 6 bases; J trimming: 4 bases; junction bases outside the gene matches: 7. The CDR3 extends over 15 amino acids. The V gene's germline CDR1 is WSHSY and CDR2 SAAADI. The CDR3 sequence is CASSTSGKVPDTQYF. In DNA form, the CDR3 reads TGCGCCAGCAGCACTAGCGGGAAGGTTCCAGATACGCAGTATTTT.

This chain joins TRBV6-5 and TRBJ2-2; D may be TRBD1 (6 bases). The CDR3 length is 15 residues. Trimming took off 2 bases at V and 3 bases at J, with 10 bases between the two ends. Germline CDR1 and CDR2: MNHEY and SVGAGI. The CDR3 loop reads CASSYGRQDTGELFF. Written as DNA, the CDR3 is TGTGCCAGCAGTTACGGAAGACAGGACACCGGGGAGCTGTTTTTT.

This sequence joins TRBV30 and TRBJ2-7; no clear D. CDR1 is GTSNPN and CDR2 is SVGIG in the germline V gene (reference sequence). V gave up 1 base and J gave up 3 bases, with 10 bases separating them. The length of the CDR3 is 13 residues. CDR3 coding DNA: TGTGCCTGGAGTGCGCAGTCTGACTACGAGCAGTACTTC. This encodes CAWSAQSDYEQYF.

The V and J genes are TRBV28 and TRBJ1-3, with a tentative D call TRBD1 (5 bases). Germline CDR1 is MDHEN and CDR2 is SYDVKM. V lost 2 bases and J lost 0, with 8 bases in between. This CDR3 contains 15 residues. The CDR3 bases are TGTGCCAGCAGTTTAGACAGCGCCTCTGGAAACACCATATATTTT. Amino acids: CASSLDSASGNTIYF. The whole variable domain, filled in from reference TRBV28 and TRBJ1-3, reads DVKVTQSSRYLVKRTGEKVFLECVQDMDHENMFWYRQDPGLGLRLIYFSYDVKMKEKGDIPEGYSVSREKKERFSLILESASTNQTSMYLCASSLDSASGNTIYFGEGSWLTVV.

The J gene is TRBJ1-1, the V gene TRBV7-2; 9 positions agree with TRBD1. The CDR3 has 14 residues. The V segment lost 6 bases and the J segment 1 base; nucleotides outside the gene matches: 3. In germline, CDR1 is SGHTA, CDR2 FQGNSA. The CDR3 DNA follows: TGTGCCAGCAGAGACAGGGGGGGGAACACTGAAGCTTTCTTT. Its translation: CASRDRGGNTEAFF. Complete variable domain (other parts from reference TRBV7-2 and TRBJ1-1): GAGVSQSPSNKVTEKGKDVELRCDPISGHTALYWYRQSLGQGLEFLIYFQGNSAPDKSGLPSDRFSAERTGGSVSTLTIQRTQQEDSAVYLCASRDRGGNTEAFFGQGTRLTVV.

V and J are TRBV5-1 and TRBJ1-2, with D tentatively TRBD1 (6 bases). Trimming shortened V by 4 bases and J by 8 bases, and 15 bases separated the two germline ends. CDR1 and CDR2 from the germline V gene are SGHRS and YFSETQ. This CDR3 has 13 amino acids. CDR3 sequence (DNA): TGCGCCAGCAGCGAGGGACACCTCGCGGGCTACACCTTC. It translates to CASSEGHLAGYTF. The whole variable domain, remainder taken from reference TRBV5-1 and TRBJ1-2, is KAGVTQTPRYLIKTRGQQVTLSCSPISGHRSVSWYQQTPGQGLQFLFEYFSETQRNKGNFPGRFSGRQFSNSRSEMNVSTLELGDSALYLCASSEGHLAGYTFGSGTRLTVV.

In this sample, this clone turned up once. The J gene is TRBJ2-7, the V gene TRBV5-1, with a weak D call TRBD2 (5 bases). The CDR3 runs to 12 residues. The germline V gene has CDR1 SGHRS and CDR2 YFSETQ. The V gene lost 4 bases and the J gene lost 4 bases, with 9 bases spanning the gap. CDR3 in amino acids: CASSRPGYEQYF. The CDR3, as DNA: TGCGCCAGCAGCCGGCCGGGGTACGAGCAGTACTTC.

This chain joins TRBV10-3 and TRBJ2-3; D gene ambiguous. Germline lookup yields CDR1 ENHRY and CDR2 SYGVKD. CDR3 length equals 12 residues. Trimming left V 5 bases short and J 4 bases short, with 7 bases between. The chain's CDR3 is CAISFQADTQYF. CDR3 sequence (DNA): TGTGCCATCAGTTTCCAGGCAGATACGCAGTATTTT.

For this clone: The sample holds other DNA sequences that translate to the same CDR3. The chain uses TRBV10-2 and TRBJ2-3; 8 bases map to TRBD1. Germline CDR1 WSHSY, CDR2 SAAADI. The CDR3 loop spans 14 amino acids. V lost 6 bases, J lost 1 base, and 3 bases stayed unmatched. DNA for the CDR3: TGCGCCAGCAGCGGGACAGGTGGCACAGATACGCAGTATTTT. Its protein product is CASSGTGGTDTQYF.

This clone appeared once. The J gene is TRBJ2-7, the V gene TRBV28; possible D gene TRBD2, 5 bases. Germline CDR1 reads MDHEN; CDR2 reads SYDVKM. Trimming cost V 10 bases and J 1 base, with 17 bases left between them. This CDR3 is 14 amino acids long. In DNA form, the CDR3 reads TGTGCCACCGGGCGGGTTCTACGTTCCTACGAGCAGTACTTC. Translating it yields CATGRVLRSYEQYF.

V usage is TRBV9 and J usage is TRBJ2-3; D perhaps matches TRBD2 (6 bases). The germline V and J ends were trimmed by 0 bases and 4 bases, with 9 bases remaining between them. Germline V gives CDR1 SGDLS, CDR2 YYNGEE. The length of the CDR3 is 14 residues. The CDR3 region has the DNA TGTGCCAGCAGCGTAGTCGGGAGCGCAGATACGCAGTATTTT. Translation gives CASSVVGSADTQYF.

The rearrangement joins TRBV5-6 to TRBJ1-1; no reliable D call. Trimming shortened V by 4 bases and J by 3 bases, and 13 bases separated the two germline ends. Germline V gene lookup returns CDR1 SGHDT and CDR2 YYEEEE. This CDR3 has 14 residues. The CDR3 DNA follows: TGTGCCAGCAGCCCCATCAGGCGCCACACTGAAGCTTTCTTT. Amino acid sequence: CASSPIRRHTEAFF.

The chain couples TRBV18 to TRBJ2-5; 10 positions agree with TRBD1. This CDR3 has 15 residues. V was pared by 6 bases and J by 2 bases, with 6 bases of the junction left unmatched. Germline loops: CDR1 KGHSH, CDR2 LQKENI. The CDR3 nucleotides are TGTGCCAGCTCCCGGGACAGGGGCGATCAAGAGACCCAGTACTTC. It specifies CASSRDRGDQETQYF.

This sequence joins TRBV9 and TRBJ2-7, with 7 bases identical to TRBD1. Germline values: CDR1 SGDLS, CDR2 YYNGEE. The CDR3 length is 15 residues. Trimming at V came to 0 bases and at J to 5 bases, leaving 8 bases not matched to a gene. CDR3 in amino acids: CASSVAAGGIHEQYF. Here the CDR3 DNA reads TGTGCCAGCAGCGTAGCGGCAGGGGGTATCCACGAGCAGTACTTC.

DNA of the CDR3: TGTGCCAGCAGCTTTCGCCCGGACTATTTCTACAATGAGCAGTTCTTC. Translating it yields CASSFRPDYFYNEQFF. The gene calls are TRBV5-4 and TRBJ2-1; D perhaps matches TRBD2 (6 bases). Looked up from germline, CDR1 is SGHNT and CDR2 is YYREEE (reference sequence). Between the trimmed V and J ends, which lost 2 bases and 3 bases, there was a span of 15 bases. This CDR3 has 16 residues.

The rearrangement joins TRBV3-1 (or the pseudogene TRBV3-2) to TRBJ1-4; 8 nucleotides line up with TRBD1. CDR3 length: 14 residues. Losses at the gene ends were 4 bases for V and 3 bases for J; bases not matched to a gene: 1. Germline V lookup: CDR1 LGHDT, CDR2 YNNKEL (reference sequence). The CDR3 region has the DNA TGTGCCAGCAGCCGGGACAGGTCTAATGAAAAACTGTTTTTT. As protein: CASSRDRSNEKLFF.

The chain carries TRBV7-9 and TRBJ2-7, with 7 bases that match TRBD2. Trimming cost V 5 bases and J 3 bases; bases outside gene matches: 7. Germline V gene sequence: CDR1 SEHNR, CDR2 FQNEAQ (reference sequence). The CDR3 sequence is 14 residues long. The CDR3 loop is CASSLGASGYEQYF. The CDR3 bases are TGTGCCAGCAGCCTAGGGGCTAGCGGCTACGAGCAGTACTTC.

The chain employs TRBV7-2 and TRBJ2-1; 8 nucleotides align to TRBD1. V shed 5 bases and J 6 bases; nucleotides not matched to a gene: 3. This CDR3 has 13 residues. Germline lookup yields CDR1 SGHTA and CDR2 FQGNSA. In DNA form, the CDR3 reads TGTGCCAGCAGCCAAACAGGGGGCAATGAGCAGTTCTTC. It encodes CASSQTGGNEQFF.

The chain uses TRBV28 and TRBJ2-2; 13 bases match TRBD2. CDR1 is MDHEN, CDR2 SYDVKM, per germline. Trimming at V came to 5 bases and at J to 6 bases, leaving 12 bases not matched to a gene. This CDR3 has 18 residues. As DNA, the CDR3 is TGTGCCAGCAGTCTAAACTTACCGGGACTAGCGGGACCCGGGGAGCTGTTTTTT. It translates to CASSLNLPGLAGPGELFF.

The chain is built from TRBV14 and TRBJ2-1; 10 bases are a match to TRBD2. Germline V gene data show CDR1 as SGHDN and CDR2 as FVKESK. The CDR3 length is 15 residues. Trimming removed 6 bases from V and 7 bases from J; junction bases left unmatched: 9. CDR3 coding DNA: TGTGCCAGCAGGCCTAGCGGGAGCGGTTGGAATGAGCAGTTCTTC. Encoded protein: CASRPSGSGWNEQFF.

The rearrangement links TRBV23-1 to TRBJ2-2; 9 bases line up with TRBD2. TRBV23-1 belongs to the ORF category, with a function that is uncertain. This CDR3 contains 17 residues. Germline trimming cut 0 bases from V and 5 bases from J; bases unmatched to any gene: 7. The chain's CDR3 is CASSQSSAGGSTGELFF. The CDR3 nucleotides read TGCGCCAGCAGTCAATCGAGTGCGGGAGGGAGTACCGGGGAGCTGTTTTTT.

The chain has TRBV4-3 and TRBJ2-3, with 7 bases identical to TRBD2. Trimming at V came to 1 base and at J to 6 bases, leaving 7 bases not matched to a gene. The V gene's germline CDR1 is LGHNA and CDR2 YSLEER. The length of the CDR3 is 15 residues. The CDR3 spells CASSQGTRGSDTQYF. CDR3 nucleotide sequence: TGCGCCAGCAGCCAAGGGACTAGAGGGTCGGATACGCAGTATTTT.

The V gene is TRBV7-2, the J gene TRBJ1-5, with 9 bases aligning to TRBD1. Germline loops: CDR1 SGHTA, CDR2 FQGNSA. V was pared by 5 bases and J by 7 bases, with 9 bases of the junction left unmatched. The CDR3 has 15 residues. CDR3 in DNA: TGTGCCAGCAGCCCACAACAGGGGGCAAGGCAGCCCCAGCATTTT. This encodes CASSPQQGARQPQHF.

The rearrangement joins TRBV6-2 or TRBV6-3 to TRBJ2-5, with a possible D match to TRBD1 (5 bases). Germline-derived CDR1 and CDR2 are MNHEY and SVGEGT. This CDR3 has 15 amino acids. The V gene lost 4 bases and the J gene lost 4 bases, with 16 bases spanning the gap. DNA of the CDR3: TGTGCCAGCAGTTTATTGGGTCAGGGCGGAGAGACCCAGTACTTC. Amino acids: CASSLLGQGGETQYF.

This clone was detected only once. The chain uses TRBV24-1 and TRBJ1-5; D call uncertain. The V end was cut by 4 bases, the J end by 6 bases, with 12 bases between. From germline, CDR1 is KGHDR and CDR2 SFDVKD. This CDR3 comprises 14 residues. The CDR3 region has the DNA TGTGCCACCAGTGAGGCCTTTACTAGTCAGCCCCAGCATTTT. Protein: CATSEAFTSQPQHF.